These T cell receptor beta chains were read from a single sample in a study of shared clonotypes between healthy human individuals. Here immunoSEQ multiplex PCR was the method, and the copy in TCRdb shows in-frame clones only, minus some. The data hold approximately 2.3 million clones, with 80% to 95% observed a single time. Sequenced: naive CD4+ T cells from PBMCs. Receptors originate from a man younger than 35 in good health. Some clones in this sample may be carry-over from other donors' samples. Each CDR3 is given with its conserved first and last residue. A D gene is named only where the DNA matches it firmly.

J,V,D,CDR3,DNA
TRBJ2-1,TRBV7-6,NA,CASSRRGGYNEQFF,TGTGCCAGCAGCCGCCGAGGAGGGTACAATGAGCAGTTCTTC
TRBJ1-2,TRBV6-5,TRBD1,CASSGTGVFGGYTF,TGTGCCAGCAGTGGGACAGGGGTATTTGGTGGCTACACCTTC
TRBJ2-2,TRBV2,TRBD2,CASSRSGAGAGELFF,TGTGCCAGCAGTCGTTCTGGGGCGGGAGCCGGGGAGCTGTTTTTT
TRBJ2-1,TRBV15,TRBD2,CATSRGGQFRLAAYNEQFF,TGTGCCACCAGCAGGGGAGGACAGTTCCGACTAGCGGCCTACAATGAGCAGTTCTTC
TRBJ2-7,TRBV23-1,NA,CASSQSNRSGSYEQYF,TGCGCCAGCAGTCAATCTAACCGTTCGGGCTCCTACGAGCAGTACTTC
TRBJ1-1,TRBV6-1,TRBD1,CASSDGGTGKAEAFF,TGTGCCAGCAGTGACGGGGGGACAGGGAAGGCTGAAGCTTTCTTT
TRBJ2-3,TRBV7-8,NA,CASSLTSRALGTDTQYF,TGTGCCAGCAGCTTAACCTCACGGGCCTTAGGGACAGATACGCAGTATTTT
TRBJ2-1,TRBV25-1,TRBD1,CASSEPGQVDNEQFF,TGTGCCAGCAGTGAACCGGGACAGGTCGACAATGAGCAGTTCTTC
TRBJ1-2,TRBV29-1,NA,CSVEVVPYYGYTF,TGCAGCGTTGAAGTCGTACCCTACTATGGCTACACCTTC
TRBJ2-3,TRBV15,NA,CATSSMVNSHTDTQYF,TGTGCCACCAGCAGTATGGTTAATAGCCACACAGATACGCAGTATTTT
TRBJ2-3,TRBV5-4,TRBD2,CASSSSGSADTQYF,TGTGCCAGCAGCTCTAGCGGATCGGCAGATACGCAGTATTTT
TRBJ1-2,TRBV5-5,NA,CASSSERGLGYTF,TGTGCCAGCAGCTCTGAGCGGGGGCTTGGCTACACCTTC
TRBJ2-1,TRBV27,NA,CASRVGFGVILGNEQFF,TGTGCCAGCAGAGTGGGATTTGGGGTTATTCTGGGGAATGAGCAGTTCTTC
TRBJ2-1,TRBV7-2,NA,CASSLALYNEQFF,TGTGCCAGCAGCTTAGCACTGTACAATGAGCAGTTCTTC
TRBJ2-7,TRBV5-1,TRBD2,CASSLAASGIVGEQYF,TGCGCCAGCAGCTTGGCCGCTAGCGGGATTGTGGGCGAGCAGTACTTC
TRBJ2-3,TRBV5-6,TRBD1,CASSIPGTAFGTDTQYF,TGTGCCAGCAGCATTCCCGGGACAGCATTTGGCACAGATACGCAGTATTTT
TRBJ2-7,TRBV9,NA,CASSVEGYEQYF,TGTGCCAGCAGCGTAGAGGGCTACGAGCAGTACTTC
TRBJ2-1,TRBV18,TRBD2,CADTGTSGNEQFF,TGTGCCGACACCGGGACTAGCGGCAATGAGCAGTTCTTC
TRBJ2-7,TRBV28,NA,CASSLRARGAYEQYF,TGTGCCAGCAGTCTCAGGGCTCGGGGTGCTTACGAGCAGTACTTC
TRBJ2-1,TRBV18,TRBD1,CASSPFRDRGRSISYNEQFF,TGTGCCAGCTCACCATTTCGCGACAGGGGGCGAAGTATTTCCTACAATGAGCAGTTCTTC
TRBJ2-5,TRBV28,TRBD2,CASREGTAGGTQYF,TGTGCCAGCAGGGAAGGGACAGCGGGGGGGACCCAGTACTTC
TRBJ2-7,TRBV19,TRBD1,CASSIRLQGESEQYF,TGTGCCAGTAGTATCAGACTACAGGGGGAAAGCGAGCAGTACTTC
TRBJ2-1,TRBV27,NA,CASGRWNEQFF,TGTGCCAGCGGGCGATGGAATGAGCAGTTCTTC
TRBJ1-1,TRBV5-1,NA,CASSLSRGVPTSGVNTEAFF,TGCGCCAGCAGCTTGAGTAGGGGTGTTCCTACTTCAGGGGTGAACACTGAAGCTTTCTTT
TRBJ2-6,TRBV5-3,NA,CARSWADTWRSGANVLTF,TGTGCCAGAAGCTGGGCAGACACATGGAGATCTGGGGCCAACGTCCTGACTTTC
TRBJ1-2,TRBV28,NA,CASRGSVPYGYTF,TGTGCCAGCAGGGGGTCCGTCCCCTATGGCTACACCTTC
TRBJ1-2,TRBV6-1,NA,CASRFSHRADYGYTF,TGTGCCAGCAGATTTAGTCACCGGGCTGACTATGGCTACACCTTC